This TCR beta chain was recovered during a study of cytomegalovirus exposure and HLA in healthy donors. Trimming pared 7 bases from V and 8 bases from J, leaving 18 bases between. The CDR3 has 13 amino acids. Germline V gene sequence: CDR1 SQVTM, CDR2 ANQGSEA. 60 Vbeta and 13 Jbeta primers were used in PCR. Measured with immunoSEQ multiplex PCR; TCRdb has only the in-frame clones, and not every one. The data contain 150,000 to 250,000 clones, approximately 80% of them seen just once; the ten biggest clones take up 0.098%. Healthy bone marrow donors made up the donor group. The gene calls are TRBV29-1 and TRBJ1-3; D gene ambiguous. The TCR originated in a boy aged 2-15 years in good health and CMV-seronegative. Material for sequencing was PBMCs. CDR3 nucleotides: TGCAGCGCCTGTGCCTGGCTCGGAGACACCATATATTTT. It codes for CSACAWLGDTIYF.